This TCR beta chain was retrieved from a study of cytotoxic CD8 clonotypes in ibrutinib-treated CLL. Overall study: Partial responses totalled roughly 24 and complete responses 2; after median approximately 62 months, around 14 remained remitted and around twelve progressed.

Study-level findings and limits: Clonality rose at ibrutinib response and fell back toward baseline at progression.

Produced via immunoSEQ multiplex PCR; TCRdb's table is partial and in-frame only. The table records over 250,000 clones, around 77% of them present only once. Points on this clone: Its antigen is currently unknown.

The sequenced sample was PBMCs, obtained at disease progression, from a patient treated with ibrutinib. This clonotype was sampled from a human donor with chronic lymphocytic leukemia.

This CDR3 is CASKDRGDNEKLFF. In nucleotides, the CDR3 is TGTGCCAGCAAGGACCGGGGGGATAATGAAAAACTGTTTTTT. The J gene is TRBJ1-4, the V gene TRBV27, with a tentative D call TRBD1 (5 bases). The length of the CDR3 is 14 residues. Germline-derived CDR1 and CDR2 are MNHEY and SMNVEV (reference sequence). V was clipped by 7 bases and J by 4 bases, with 13 bases between them. Based on the CDR3 plus reference TRBV27 and TRBJ1-4, the full variable domain is EAQVTQNPRYLITVTGKKLTVTCSQNMNHEYMSWYRQDPGLGLRQIYYSMNVEVTDKGDVPEGYKVSRKEKRNFPLILESPSPNQTSLYFCASKDRGDNEKLFFGSGTQLSVL.